The rows below give T cell receptor beta chains drawn from one sample of a study of response to subunit inactivated influenza vaccine. Via MiXCR, TCRdb re-called the RT-PCR reads, giving one row per CDR3 protein. The data show roughly 620,000 distinct CDR3 sequences, roughly 10% seen once. In addition, the sample was reused for a study of T cells expressing NK-cell markers.

The sample was PBMCs from blood, taken on the day of vaccination. The receptor set was obtained from a man aged 50-60 years who received an inactivated influenza vaccine. CDR3s include the opening cysteine and the closing phenylalanine or tryptophan. A D gene is named only where the DNA matches it firmly. Not all rows give a size; the values are once, few, many and, for expanded clones, a class.

j_call clone_size v_call d_call cdr3_nt cdr3_aa
TRBJ2-7 few TRBV3-1 TRBD2 TGTGCCAGCAGCCAAGATACTAGCGGGATCTTCGAGCAGTACTTC CASSQDTSGIFEQYF
TRBJ1-5 few TRBV28 - TGTGCCAGCAGGATCAAGGGGGTTCAGCCCCAGCATTTT CASRIKGVQPQHF
TRBJ2-2 - TRBV6-2/TRBV6-3 - TGTGCCAGCACCCACGGGGGCATTAACACCGGGGAGCTGTTTTTT CASTHGGINTGELFF
TRBJ2-2 - TRBV10-3 - TGTGCCAGCCAGCGTGATGCGGAGCTGTTTTTT CASQRDAELFF
TRBJ2-1 few TRBV12-3/TRBV12-4 - TGTGCCAGCAGTTTCTCGGCTTCGCTGGGGTGGTATGAGCAGTTCTTC CASSFSASLGWYEQFF
TRBJ2-3 few TRBV7-2 TRBD1 TGTGCCAGCAGCTACGGACAGGGGTCCGCAGATACGCAGTATTTT CASSYGQGSADTQYF
TRBJ2-1 many TRBV6-5 - TGTGCCAGCAGTTACCTATCTCTTGGCAATGAGCAGTTCTTC CASSYLSLGNEQFF
TRBJ2-1 - TRBV7-9 TRBD2 TGTGCCAGCAGCTCCCTTCGACTAGCGGGAGGGGTTGAGCAGTTCTTC CASSSLRLAGGVEQFF
TRBJ2-5 few TRBV4-3 - TGCGCCAGCAGCCAAGAAAACAGGGTTGAGACCCAGTACTTC CASSQENRVETQYF
TRBJ2-6 many TRBV28 - TGTGCCAGCACCCTCAACCCCTCTGGGGCCAACGTCCTGACTTTC CASTLNPSGANVLTF
TRBJ2-3 many TRBV12-3/TRBV12-4 - TGTGCCAGCAGCAATCCACGGCGGGGAAACACAGATACGCAGTATTTT CASSNPRRGNTDTQYF
TRBJ2-1 few TRBV2 - TGTGCCAGCAGTCAGGTCTGGTTGAGCTCCTACAATGAGCAGTTCTTC CASSQVWLSSYNEQFF
TRBJ2-7 - TRBV3-1 - TGTGCCAGCAGCCAAGAAGATTTGGGGCGCGAGCAGTACTTC CASSQEDLGREQYF
TRBJ2-2 - TRBV7-8 TRBD1 TGTGCCAGCAGCTTACCACAGGGGCTGTTCACCGGGGAGCTGTTTTTT CASSLPQGLFTGELFF
TRBJ2-3 medium-sized TRBV5-1 - TGCGCCAGCAGCTTGCAGGACACAGATACGCAGTATTTT CASSLQDTDTQYF
TRBJ1-3 many TRBV20-1 - TGCAGTGCTTCCCGGGACACTGGAAACACCATATATTTT CSASRDTGNTIYF
TRBJ2-6 few TRBV20-1 - TGCAGTGCTAGATCATACGCGTCTGGGGCCAACGTCCTGACTTTC CSARSYASGANVLTF
TRBJ1-4 - TRBV9 - TGTGCCAGCAGCATTCGGGCCGTTAATGAAAAACTGTTTTTT CASSIRAVNEKLFF
TRBJ2-3 - TRBV24-1 - TGTGCCACCAGTGGTCGACAGGCGAGCACAGATACGCAGTATTTT CATSGRQASTDTQYF
TRBJ1-4 few TRBV12-3/TRBV12-4 - TGTGCCAGCAACGGCGCCGGGGGCGCGGAAAAACTGTTTTTT CASNGAGGAEKLFF
TRBJ1-1 many TRBV4-2 - TGTGCCAGCAGCTTCTCGGACACTGAAGCTTTCTTT CASSFSDTEAFF
TRBJ2-3 - TRBV12-3/TRBV12-4 - TGTGCCAGCAGTTGGGACATCCCAGATACGCAGTATTTT CASSWDIPDTQYF
TRBJ2-7 few TRBV7-2 - TGTGCCAGCGGAATCAATTTCGAGCAGTACTTC CASGINFEQYF
TRBJ2-3 - TRBV5-1 - TGCGCCAGCAGCTCGCAGGGGAAATCCACAGATACGCAGTATTTT CASSSQGKSTDTQYF
TRBJ1-6 many TRBV12-3/TRBV12-4 - TGTGCCAGCAGTTTGTCAGGACGCAATAATTCACCCCTCCACTTT CASSLSGRNNSPLHF
TRBJ2-2 - TRBV10-2 - TGCGCCAGTGAGTCCGGGGAGCTGTTTTTT CASESGELFF
TRBJ2-3 many TRBV6-5 TRBD1 TGTGCCAGCAGCCGACAGGGAGATACGCAGTATTTT CASSRQGDTQYF
TRBJ2-1 few TRBV5-1 TRBD2 TGCGCCAGCAGCTTAACCGGGACTAGCGGGAGAGGACCCCACAATGAGCAGTTCTTC CASSLTGTSGRGPHNEQFF
TRBJ2-5 many TRBV5-1 TRBD2 TGCGCCAGCAGCTTGTCCAGCGGGGTGGAGACCCAGTACTTC CASSLSSGVETQYF
TRBJ1-5 - TRBV28 - TGTGCCAGCAGTTTATTAGGGGTCCAGCCCCAGCATTTT CASSLLGVQPQHF
TRBJ2-1 - TRBV20-1 TRBD2 TGCAGTGCTAGAATTTTGACTAGCGGGTTCTCCTACAATGAGCAGTTCTTC CSARILTSGFSYNEQFF
TRBJ1-2 - TRBV9 - TGTGCCAGCAGCGTACGGGCGGGGGTCTATGGCTACACCTTC CASSVRAGVYGYTF
TRBJ2-7 many TRBV2 TRBD1 TGTGCCAGCACTTGGACAGGGGGTTCCTACGAGCAGTACTTC CASTWTGGSYEQYF
TRBJ1-1 few TRBV5-1 TRBD1 TGCGCCAGCAGCGGGGACAGCAACACTGAAGCTTTCTTT CASSGDSNTEAFF